The present entry profiles one T cell receptor (beta chain) with its context. Its antigen remains unidentified. Sequenced by immunoSEQ multiplex PCR; TCRdb stores in-frame clones only, minus some. The sample yields some 460,000 clones, 70% to 90% seen once. This sample was included in a study of Ad26.COV2.S vaccination and SARS-CoV-2 variants. Study as a whole: As a participant in COV1001, the donor was in the Ad26.COV2.S trial arm.

Whole-study findings and limits: Measurements of TCR breadth and depth may have given underestimates of the total T cell responses. Vaccinees reportedly had broad spike-specific CD8+ and CD4+ T cell responses.

Treatment of the sample: 19 received Ad26.COV2.S at low or high dose, single or two shots; roughly five received placebo; per-sample allocation not given. Vaccine and placebo recipients were sampled on day 63 after the first injection. This CDR3 region has 15 residues. Trimming cost V 3 bases and J 8 bases, with 16 bases left between them. CDR1 is LNHDA, CDR2 SQIVND, per germline (reference sequence). The TCR sequence derives from a person aged 18-65 years who received the Ad26.COV2.S COVID-19 vaccine or a placebo. Source: peripheral blood, taken in a trial of Ad26.COV2.S vaccine versus placebo. V is TRBV19 and J is TRBJ1-4; D is perhaps TRBD1 (5 bases). This CDR3 reads CASSMSQGGGEKLFF. The DNA for the CDR3 is TGTGCCAGTAGTATGTCCCAGGGAGGCGGGGAAAAACTGTTTTTT. Looking up the rest from reference TRBV19 and TRBJ1-4 gives the full variable domain: DGGITQSPKYLFRKEGQNVTLSCEQNLNHDAMYWYRQDPGQGLRLIYYSQIVNDFQKGDIAEGYSVSREKKESFPLTVTSAQKNPTAFYLCASSMSQGGGEKLFFGSGTQLSVL.